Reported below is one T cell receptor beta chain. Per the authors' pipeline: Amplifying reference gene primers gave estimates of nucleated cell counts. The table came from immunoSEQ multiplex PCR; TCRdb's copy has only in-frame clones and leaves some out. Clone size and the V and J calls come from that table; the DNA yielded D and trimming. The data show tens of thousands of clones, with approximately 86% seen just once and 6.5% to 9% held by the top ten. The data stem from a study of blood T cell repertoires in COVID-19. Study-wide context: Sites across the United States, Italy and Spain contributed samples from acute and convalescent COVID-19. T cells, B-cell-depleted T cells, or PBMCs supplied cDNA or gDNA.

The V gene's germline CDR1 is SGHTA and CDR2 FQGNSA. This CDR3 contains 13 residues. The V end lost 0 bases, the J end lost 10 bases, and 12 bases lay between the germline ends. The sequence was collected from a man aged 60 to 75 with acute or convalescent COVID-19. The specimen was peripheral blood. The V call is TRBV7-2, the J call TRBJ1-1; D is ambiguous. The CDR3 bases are TGTGCCAGCAGCTTAGCGACTCGGCTAGCAGCTTTCTTT. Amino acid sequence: CASSLATRLAAFF. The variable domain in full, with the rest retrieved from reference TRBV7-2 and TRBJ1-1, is GAGVSQSPSNKVTEKGKDVELRCDPISGHTALYWYRQSLGQGLEFLIYFQGNSAPDKSGLPSDRFSAERTGGSVSTLTIQRTQQEDSAVYLCASSLATRLAAFFGQGTRLTVV.